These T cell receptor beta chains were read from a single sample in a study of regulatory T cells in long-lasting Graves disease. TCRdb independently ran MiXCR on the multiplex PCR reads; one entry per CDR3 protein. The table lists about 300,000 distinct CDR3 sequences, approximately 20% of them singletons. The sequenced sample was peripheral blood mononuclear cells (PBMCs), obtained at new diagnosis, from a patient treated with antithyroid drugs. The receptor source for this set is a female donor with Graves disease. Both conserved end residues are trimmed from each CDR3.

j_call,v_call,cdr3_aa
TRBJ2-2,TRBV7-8,ASSLEQKSPGELF
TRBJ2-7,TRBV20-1,SARAYISYEQY
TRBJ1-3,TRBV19,ASSMGSGNTIY
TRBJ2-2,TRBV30,AWKGTANTGELF
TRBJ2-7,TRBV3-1,ASSQAPRTRAGYEQY
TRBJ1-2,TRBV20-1,SARDDKGLGYT
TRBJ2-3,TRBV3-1,ASSLGIADTQY
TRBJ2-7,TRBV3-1,ASSPGTFSFEQY
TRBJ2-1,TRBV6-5,ASSYGTSGAYNEQF
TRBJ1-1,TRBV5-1,ASSPGDREFSEAF
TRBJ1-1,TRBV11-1,ASSFPRLSGTQNTEAF
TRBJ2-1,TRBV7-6,ASSLSPPDWGGYNEQF
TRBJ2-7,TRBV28,ASSLTVQGGQY
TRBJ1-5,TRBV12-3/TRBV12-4,ASSLRALGTGNQPQH
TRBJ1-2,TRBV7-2,ASSPQLGYGYT
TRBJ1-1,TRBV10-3,AISTTGATEAF
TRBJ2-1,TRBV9,ASSESIGTSGNEQF
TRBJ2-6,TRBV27,ASSLRGYGANVLT
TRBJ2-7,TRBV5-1,ASSLAGTGSSYEQY
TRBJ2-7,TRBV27,ASSSSEGGLYEQY
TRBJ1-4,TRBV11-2,ASSPLAGATNEKLF
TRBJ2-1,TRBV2,ASSAQTGARIEQF
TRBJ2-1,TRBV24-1,ATSEGSGMNEQF
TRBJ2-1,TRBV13,ASSPNGYNEQF
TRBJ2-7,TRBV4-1,ASSQDPGGSYEQY
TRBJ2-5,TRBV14,ASSQDQYRELKETQY
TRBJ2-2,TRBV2,ASSVASAGELF
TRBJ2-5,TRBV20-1,SATQGQRAQETQY
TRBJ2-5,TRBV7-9,ASSPPSGGRLRAQY
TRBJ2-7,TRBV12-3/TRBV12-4,ASSWGGSIYEQY
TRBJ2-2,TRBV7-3,ASSPQGLAGLNTGELF
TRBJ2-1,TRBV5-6,ASSLGLAGLGNEQF
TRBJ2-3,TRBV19,ASSWIGTSTDTQY
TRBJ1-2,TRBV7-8,TSSLSDDYGYT
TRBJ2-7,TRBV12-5,ASGLGTSRSGEQY
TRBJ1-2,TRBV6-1,ASRLSQFRYGYT
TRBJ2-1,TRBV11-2,ASSLEFSVYNEQF
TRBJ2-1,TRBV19,ASRSISGGPLDEQF
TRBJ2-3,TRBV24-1,ATSDTGTRDTQY
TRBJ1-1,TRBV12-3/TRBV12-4,ASSFLSHTEAF
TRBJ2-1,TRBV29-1,SVEPYNEQF
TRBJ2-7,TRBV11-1,ASSLSRSQSYEQY
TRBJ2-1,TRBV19,ASTSSGTGDNEQF
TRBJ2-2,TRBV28,ASSSVWNSGIRTGELF
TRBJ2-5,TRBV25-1,ASSERGGQLETQY